These T cell receptor beta chains were read from a single sample in a study of blood T cells in healthy people across ages. TCRdb analysed the 5' RACE reads with MiXCR anew, one entry per CDR3 protein. The sample shows about 1.6 million distinct CDR3 sequences, about 31% of them seen only once. The sample comprised blood. The source of these receptors is a woman between 25 and 40 years old in good health. The CDR3 runs from the conserved cysteine through the conserved F or W. Each record gives: J gene, D gene, clone size, V gene, CDR3 DNA, CDR3 protein. The D gene is left open where the match is weak. The size of a clone is reported for some rows only, either as once, few or many, or as a class for expanded clones.

J: TRBJ2-3; D: .; size: few; V: TRBV27; DNA: TGTGCCAGCAGCTACAAAAGGGGGACGGTCCCAGATACGCAGTATTTT; CDR3: CASSYKRGTVPDTQYF
J: TRBJ2-3; D: .; size: few; V: TRBV7-9; DNA: TGTGCCAGCAGCCAGCCCAGGGGCAGGGGTGAAGATACGCAGTATTTT; CDR3: CASSQPRGRGEDTQYF
J: TRBJ2-5; D: .; size: few; V: TRBV20-1; DNA: TGCAGTGCTAGATACGGGCCCGGCGGTGGGACCCAGTACTTC; CDR3: CSARYGPGGGTQYF
J: TRBJ2-7; D: .; size: few; V: TRBV2; DNA: TGTGCCAGCAGCCTCGGACGGCACGCCTACGAGCAGTACTTC; CDR3: CASSLGRHAYEQYF
J: TRBJ2-3; D: TRBD2; size: .; V: TRBV7-9; DNA: TGTGCCAGCAGCCGGACTAGCGGGACTTTCACAGATACGCAGTATTTT; CDR3: CASSRTSGTFTDTQYF
J: TRBJ2-1; D: .; size: .; V: TRBV9; DNA: TGTGCCAGCAGCGTAGCGGGACGCGAATCCTACAATGAGCAGTTCTTC; CDR3: CASSVAGRESYNEQFF
J: TRBJ1-2; D: TRBD1; size: few; V: TRBV4-1; DNA: TGCGCCAGCAGCCCAGAACAGGGGGCTGGAGGCTACACCTTC; CDR3: CASSPEQGAGGYTF
J: TRBJ2-7; D: TRBD1; size: few; V: TRBV5-1; DNA: TGCGCCAGCAGCAGAGGGGATTCGACAGGGGGGGGCGAGCAGTACTTC; CDR3: CASSRGDSTGGGEQYF
J: TRBJ2-1; D: TRBD2; size: few; V: TRBV9; DNA: TGTGCCAGCAGCGTAAGCGGCGGGGGATCGTACAATGAGCAGTTCTTC; CDR3: CASSVSGGGSYNEQFF
J: TRBJ2-7; D: .; size: few; V: TRBV5-5; DNA: TGTGCCAGCAGCCTATCACCGACTGGCTACGAGCAGTACTTC; CDR3: CASSLSPTGYEQYF
J: TRBJ2-7; D: .; size: few; V: TRBV20-1; DNA: TGCAGTGCTAGTGCTTGGGACCGCTCCTACGAGCAGTACTTC; CDR3: CSASAWDRSYEQYF
J: TRBJ1-1; D: .; size: once; V: TRBV7-9; DNA: TGTGCCAGCAGCTTACAGAACGCTGAAGCTTTCTTT; CDR3: CASSLQNAEAFF
J: TRBJ2-6; D: TRBD2; size: many; V: TRBV4-2; DNA: TGTGCCAGCAGCGCTACTAGCGGGAGGTGGTCTGGGGCCAACGTCCTGACTTTC; CDR3: CASSATSGRWSGANVLTF
J: TRBJ2-1; D: TRBD2; size: many; V: TRBV5-1; DNA: TGCGCCAGCAGCTACACTAGCGGGGTCTACAATGAGCAGTTCTTC; CDR3: CASSYTSGVYNEQFF
J: TRBJ2-1; D: .; size: few; V: TRBV4-2; DNA: TGTGCCAGCAGCCAAGATCTATCCGGGGCCCTAAACAATGAGCAGTTCTTC; CDR3: CASSQDLSGALNNEQFF
J: TRBJ2-3; D: .; size: many; V: TRBV20-1; DNA: TGCAGTGCTCCCCCTATGGTCACAGATACGCAGTATTTT; CDR3: CSAPPMVTDTQYF
J: TRBJ2-3; D: .; size: .; V: TRBV20-1; DNA: TGCAGTGCTAGACCACAAAGGGGGGGAAGCACAGATACGCAGTATTTT; CDR3: CSARPQRGGSTDTQYF
J: TRBJ1-1; D: .; size: .; V: TRBV6-2/TRBV6-3; DNA: TGTGCCAGCGCCCATGTGAAGTCGCGTTCTGAAGCTTTCTTT; CDR3: CASAHVKSRSEAFF
J: TRBJ2-5; D: .; size: .; V: TRBV2; DNA: TGTGCCAGCAACATTGCGCAAGAGACCCAGTACTTC; CDR3: CASNIAQETQYF
J: TRBJ2-3; D: .; size: few; V: TRBV20-1; DNA: TGCAGTGCTAGATCCCCCCTTTACCCCGATACGCAGTATTTT; CDR3: CSARSPLYPDTQYF
J: TRBJ2-3; D: .; size: .; V: TRBV18; DNA: TGTGCCAGCTCGCCTAACTTCAGCACAGATACGCAGTATTTT; CDR3: CASSPNFSTDTQYF
J: TRBJ1-2; D: TRBD1; size: many; V: TRBV29-1; DNA: TGCAGCGTTGAGGCCAGGGGGTTCCATGGCTACACCTTC; CDR3: CSVEARGFHGYTF
J: TRBJ2-7; D: TRBD1; size: .; V: TRBV6-5; DNA: TGTGTCAGCACCCACAGTGTCGGGACAGGGGGCCGCGAGCAGTACTTC; CDR3: CVSTHSVGTGGREQYF
J: TRBJ1-1; D: .; size: .; V: TRBV12-3/TRBV12-4; DNA: TGTGCCAGCAGTTTTAAGACTGAAGCTTTCTTT; CDR3: CASSFKTEAFF
J: TRBJ2-1; D: .; size: few; V: TRBV20-1; DNA: TGCAGTGCTAGAGCCTTGCTCGGTGGGGGCACCTACAATGAGCAGTTCTTC; CDR3: CSARALLGGGTYNEQFF
J: TRBJ2-1; D: .; size: .; V: TRBV6-1; DNA: TGTGCCACTGGGCACAGCTCCTACAATGAGCAGTTCTTC; CDR3: CATGHSSYNEQFF
J: TRBJ2-1; D: TRBD2; size: .; V: TRBV7-2; DNA: TGTGCCAGCAGCTTGGGTAGCGGGGTTCAGAACGAGCAGTTCTTC; CDR3: CASSLGSGVQNEQFF
J: TRBJ2-7; D: TRBD1; size: .; V: TRBV11-2; DNA: TGTGCCAGCAGCTCAGTCTTAAGGACAGGAATCTACGAGCAGTACTTC; CDR3: CASSSVLRTGIYEQYF
J: TRBJ1-5; D: .; size: few; V: TRBV7-6; DNA: TGTGCCAGCAGCTTAGATCGGGGAGGGCAACGTCAGCCCCAGCATTTT; CDR3: CASSLDRGGQRQPQHF
J: TRBJ2-2; D: .; size: .; V: TRBV6-2/TRBV6-3; DNA: TGTGCCAGCAGTTACCTGGCGGTCAGGAACACCGGGGAGCTGTTTTTT; CDR3: CASSYLAVRNTGELFF
J: TRBJ1-1; D: .; size: .; V: TRBV7-8; DNA: TGTGCCGGCAGCTTATATGGGAACACTGAAACTTTCTTT; CDR3: CAGSLYGNTETFF
J: TRBJ2-2; D: TRBD2; size: .; V: TRBV25-1; DNA: TGTGCCAGCAACCCTAGCGGGAGAGGCGGGGAGCTGTTTTTT; CDR3: CASNPSGRGGELFF
J: TRBJ1-1; D: TRBD1; size: few; V: TRBV2; DNA: TGTGCCAGCAAGGGACAGACGAACACTGAAGCTTTCTTT; CDR3: CASKGQTNTEAFF
J: TRBJ2-7; D: TRBD1; size: .; V: TRBV27; DNA: TGTGCCAGCAGATCATTGGCAGGGGGCAGGGGAAACGAGCAGTACTTC; CDR3: CASRSLAGGRGNEQYF
J: TRBJ2-5; D: .; size: few; V: TRBV5-1; DNA: TGCGCCAGCAACACGACCGCGGAAGAGACCCAGTACTTC; CDR3: CASNTTAEETQYF
J: TRBJ1-5; D: TRBD1; size: .; V: TRBV6-6; DNA: TGTGCCAGTAGGACAGGGTTCGGCAATCAGCCCCAGCATTTT; CDR3: CASRTGFGNQPQHF
J: TRBJ2-3; D: .; size: many; V: TRBV5-1; DNA: TGCGCCAGCTCCAAGGGGGACTCTTTCACAGATACGCAGTATTTT; CDR3: CASSKGDSFTDTQYF
J: TRBJ2-1; D: TRBD2; size: many; V: TRBV7-3; DNA: TGTGCCAGCAGCTTAACGGGCGGGGGGTACGACGGTGAGCAGTTCTTC; CDR3: CASSLTGGGYDGEQFF
J: TRBJ2-7; D: TRBD2; size: .; V: TRBV9; DNA: TGTGCCAGCAGCGCTTCTAGCGGACTTTCCTACGAGCAGTACTTC; CDR3: CASSASSGLSYEQYF
J: TRBJ2-7; D: .; size: few; V: TRBV2; DNA: TGTGCCAGCAGGGCCGTGGGGGGCGAGCAGTACTTC; CDR3: CASRAVGGEQYF
J: TRBJ1-2; D: .; size: .; V: TRBV4-1; DNA: TGCGCCAGCAGCCAAGATCAGACAGGCCCCTATGGCTACACCTTC; CDR3: CASSQDQTGPYGYTF
J: TRBJ2-7; D: .; size: .; V: TRBV7-9; DNA: TGTGCCAGCAGCCACGGAGGAGGGGGGAGCTCCTACGAGCAGTACTTC; CDR3: CASSHGGGGSSYEQYF
J: TRBJ1-4; D: .; size: .; V: TRBV29-1; DNA: TGCAGCTTTAGACGGAATGAAAAACTGTTTTTT; CDR3: CSFRRNEKLFF
J: TRBJ2-3; D: .; size: .; V: TRBV6-2/TRBV6-3; DNA: TGTGCCAGCAGGCTAGTCCTTCGCCGCACAGATACGCAGTATTTT; CDR3: CASRLVLRRTDTQYF
J: TRBJ1-2; D: .; size: few; V: TRBV3-1; DNA: TGTGCCAGCAGCCAGGGCGGGGCCGGCTACACCTTC; CDR3: CASSQGGAGYTF
J: TRBJ2-3; D: .; size: .; V: TRBV6-1; DNA: TGTGCCAGCACAGCATGGACTGGCCGCACAGATACGCAGTATTTT; CDR3: CASTAWTGRTDTQYF
J: TRBJ1-5; D: TRBD1; size: .; V: TRBV28; DNA: TGTGCCAGCAGTTCCTTGAGACAGGGATACAATCAGCCCCAGCATTTT; CDR3: CASSSLRQGYNQPQHF
J: TRBJ1-2; D: TRBD1; size: .; V: TRBV4-1; DNA: TGCGCCAGCAGCCATCCTTCTTGGGACAGCTATGGCTACACCTTC; CDR3: CASSHPSWDSYGYTF
J: TRBJ2-7; D: .; size: many; V: TRBV30; DNA: TGTGCCTGGAGTGTAGAGGTCAAGCAGTACTTC; CDR3: CAWSVEVKQYF
J: TRBJ2-7; D: .; size: .; V: TRBV6-2/TRBV6-3; DNA: TGTGCCAGCAGCTATGAGGTGGGACGGACCTACGAGCAGTACTTC; CDR3: CASSYEVGRTYEQYF
J: TRBJ1-4; D: TRBD1; size: .; V: TRBV3-1; DNA: TGTGCCAGCAGCCAAGTTCTAGGACAGGGGAGTTTAAGACTGTTTTTT; CDR3: CASSQVLGQGSLRLFF
J: TRBJ1-2; D: TRBD1; size: many; V: TRBV20-1; DNA: TGCAGTGCGGATGGAGACAGGGGTAGAGGAGGCTACACCTTC; CDR3: CSADGDRGRGGYTF
J: TRBJ1-5; D: TRBD1; size: .; V: TRBV10-3; DNA: TGTGCCGTCAGACGGGACAGGGACAACCAGCCCCAGCATTTT; CDR3: CAVRRDRDNQPQHF
J: TRBJ2-5; D: TRBD1; size: .; V: TRBV7-9; DNA: TGTGTCAGCAGCTTGGGGGACAGGGCCCAAGAGACCCAGTACTTC; CDR3: CVSSLGDRAQETQYF
J: TRBJ1-2; D: .; size: .; V: TRBV30; DNA: TGTGCCTGGAGACAACCACATTTAGGGGGGACCTATGGCTACACCTTC; CDR3: CAWRQPHLGGTYGYTF